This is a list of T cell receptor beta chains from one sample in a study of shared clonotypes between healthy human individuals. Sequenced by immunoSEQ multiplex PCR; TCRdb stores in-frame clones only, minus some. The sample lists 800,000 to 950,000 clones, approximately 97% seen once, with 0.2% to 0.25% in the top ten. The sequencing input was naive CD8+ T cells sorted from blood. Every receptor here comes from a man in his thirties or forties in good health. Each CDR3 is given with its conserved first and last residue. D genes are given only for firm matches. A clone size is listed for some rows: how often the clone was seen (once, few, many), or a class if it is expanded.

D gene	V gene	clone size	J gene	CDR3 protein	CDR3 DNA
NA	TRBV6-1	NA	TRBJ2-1	CASSERRDSYNEQFF	TGTGCCAGCAGTGAAAGGCGGGACTCCTACAATGAGCAGTTCTTC
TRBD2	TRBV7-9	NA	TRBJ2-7	CASSLGLAGDYEQYF	TGTGCCAGCAGCTTAGGTCTAGCGGGAGACTACGAGCAGTACTTC
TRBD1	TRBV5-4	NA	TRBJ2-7	CASSGTGTYEQYF	TGTGCCAGCAGCGGGACAGGGACCTACGAGCAGTACTTC
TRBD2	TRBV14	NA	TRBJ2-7	CASSPTSGRSSYEQYF	TGTGCCAGCAGCCCAACTAGCGGGAGGTCCTCCTACGAGCAGTACTTC
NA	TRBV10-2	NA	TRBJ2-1	CASSELGSSYNEQFF	TGCGCCAGCAGTGAGCTCGGGAGCTCCTACAATGAGCAGTTCTTC
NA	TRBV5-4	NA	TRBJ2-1	CASSSGYYNEQFF	TGTGCCAGCAGCTCCGGATACTACAATGAGCAGTTCTTC
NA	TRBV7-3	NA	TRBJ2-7	CASSLSAWDEQYF	TGTGCCAGCAGCTTATCAGCATGGGACGAGCAGTACTTC
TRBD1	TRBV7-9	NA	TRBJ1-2	CASSFFATGDYGYTF	TGTGCCAGCAGCTTTTTCGCTACAGGGGACTATGGCTACACCTTC
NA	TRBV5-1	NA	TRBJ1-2	CASSLDRDDYGYTF	TGCGCCAGCAGCTTGGACAGGGACGACTATGGCTACACCTTC
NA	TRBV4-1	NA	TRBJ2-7	CASSQSSAAYEQYF	TGCGCCAGCAGCCAATCTAGCGCTGCCTACGAGCAGTACTTC
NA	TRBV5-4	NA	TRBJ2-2	CASTAEAGELFF	TGTGCCAGCACGGCTGAGGCCGGGGAGCTGTTTTTT
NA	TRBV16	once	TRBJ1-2	CASSQSVGAVNGYTF	TGTGCCAGCAGCCAATCGGTCGGGGCGGTGAATGGCTACACCTTC
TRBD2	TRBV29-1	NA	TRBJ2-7	CSVRVAGRYEQYF	TGCAGCGTCCGGGTAGCGGGAAGGTACGAGCAGTACTTC
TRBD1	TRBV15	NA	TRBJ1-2	CATSGTGGYGYTF	TGTGCCACCAGCGGGACAGGGGGGTATGGCTACACCTTC
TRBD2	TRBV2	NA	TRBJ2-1	CASSEGLAGGRVNEQFF	TGTGCCAGCAGTGAGGGACTAGCGGGAGGGCGGGTCAATGAGCAGTTCTTC
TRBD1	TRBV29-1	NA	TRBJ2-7	CSAGTGGSYEQYF	TGCAGCGCAGGGACAGGGGGGAGCTACGAGCAGTACTTC
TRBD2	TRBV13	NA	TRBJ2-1	CASSLGAGGSKIF	TGTGCCAGCAGCTTAGGAGCGGGGGGTTCCAAGATCTTC
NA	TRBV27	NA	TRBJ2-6	CASTFRMTVDLIRPGANVLTF	TGTGCCAGCACTTTCAGGATGACGGTTGATCTGATACGACCTGGGGCCAACGTCCTGACTTTC
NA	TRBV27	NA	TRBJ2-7	CASSDGINIYEQYF	TGTGCCAGCAGTGACGGGATAAACATATACGAGCAGTACTTC
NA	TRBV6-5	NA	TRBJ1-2	CASSDGQRYGYTF	TGTGCCAGCAGTGACGGACAGAGATATGGCTACACCTTC
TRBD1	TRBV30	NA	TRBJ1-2	CAWSPGQGYYGYTF	TGTGCCTGGAGTCCGGGACAGGGGTACTATGGCTACACCTTC
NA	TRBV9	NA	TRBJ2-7	CASSVGSGGHEQYF	TGTGCCAGCAGCGTAGGGAGCGGAGGGCACGAGCAGTACTTC
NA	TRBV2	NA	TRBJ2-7	CASSGYTYEQYF	TGTGCCAGCAGCGGTTACACTTACGAGCAGTACTTC
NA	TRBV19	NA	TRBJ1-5	CASSTYREGNNQPQHF	TGTGCCAGTAGTACTTACAGGGAGGGCAACAATCAGCCCCAGCATTTT
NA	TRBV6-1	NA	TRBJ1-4	CASSDRGPATNEKLFF	TGTGCCAGCAGTGATCGGGGCCCCGCAACTAATGAAAAACTGTTTTTT
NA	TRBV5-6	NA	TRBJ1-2	CASSLEGRNYGYTF	TGTGCCAGCAGCTTGGAAGGGCGTAACTATGGCTACACCTTC
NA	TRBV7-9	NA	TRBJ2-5	CASSLEGDIQYF	TGTGCCAGCAGCTTGGAGGGAGACATCCAGTACTTC
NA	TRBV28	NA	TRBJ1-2	CASSLGTLNYGYTF	TGTGCCAGCAGTTTAGGCACATTGAACTATGGCTACACCTTC
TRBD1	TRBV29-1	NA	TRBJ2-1	CSATGTGDFDEQFF	TGCAGCGCAACCGGGACAGGCGATTTCGATGAGCAGTTCTTC
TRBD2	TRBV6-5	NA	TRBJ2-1	CASSYTAGLAGAEQFF	TGTGCCAGCAGTTATACCGCCGGGCTAGCGGGAGCTGAGCAGTTCTTC
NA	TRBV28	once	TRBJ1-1	CASISQGRERAFF	TGTGCCAGCATTTCCCAGGGGCGGGAACGGGCTTTCTTT
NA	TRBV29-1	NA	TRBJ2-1	CSVGGLARISYNEQFF	TGCAGCGTTGGGGGGCTAGCGCGCATCTCCTACAATGAGCAGTTCTTC
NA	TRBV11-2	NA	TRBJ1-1	CASRPRDTEAFF	TGTGCCAGCAGACCCAGGGACACTGAAGCTTTCTTT
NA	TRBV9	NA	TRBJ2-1	CASSPDVAPSHEQFF	TGTGCCAGCAGCCCGGACGTAGCGCCTAGCCATGAGCAGTTCTTC
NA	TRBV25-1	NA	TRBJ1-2	CASRDRSYGYTF	TGTGCCAGCAGGGACAGAAGCTATGGCTACACCTTC
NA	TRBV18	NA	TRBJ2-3	CASSPLGNTDTQYF	TGTGCCAGCTCACCCCTGGGGAACACAGATACGCAGTATTTT
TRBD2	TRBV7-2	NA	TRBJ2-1	CASSVAGGRRNEQFF	TGTGCCAGCAGCGTTGCGGGCGGGAGAAGGAATGAGCAGTTCTTC
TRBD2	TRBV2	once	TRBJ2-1	CASSGLAGGPHEQFF	TGTGCCAGCAGCGGTCTAGCGGGAGGGCCTCATGAGCAGTTCTTC
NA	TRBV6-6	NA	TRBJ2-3	CASLRGGSDTQYF	TGTGCCAGCCTCAGGGGCGGTTCAGATACGCAGTATTTT
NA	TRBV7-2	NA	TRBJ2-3	CASSWGLSTDTQYF	TGTGCCAGCAGCTGGGGCCTAAGCACAGATACGCAGTATTTT
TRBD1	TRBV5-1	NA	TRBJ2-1	CASSLAQGALNEQFF	TGCGCCAGCAGCTTGGCGCAGGGGGCGCTTAATGAGCAGTTCTTC
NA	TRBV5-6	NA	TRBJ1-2	CASSLGGGPEEVF	TGTGCCAGCAGCTTGGGCGGAGGGCCCGAGGAAGTCTTC
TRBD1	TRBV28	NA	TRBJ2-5	CASSHRTGKLRETQYF	TGTGCCAGCAGCCACCGGACAGGGAAATTACGAGAGACCCAGTACTTC
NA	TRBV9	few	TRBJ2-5	CASSVGRGGRETQYF	TGTGCCAGCAGCGTAGGTAGAGGAGGGCGAGAGACCCAGTACTTC
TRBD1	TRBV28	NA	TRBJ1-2	CASKGQGANYGYTF	TGTGCCAGTAAGGGACAGGGGGCGAACTATGGCTACACCTTC
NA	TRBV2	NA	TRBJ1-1	CASSEGAGVEAFF	TGTGCCAGCAGTGAGGGAGCGGGAGTTGAAGCTTTCTTT
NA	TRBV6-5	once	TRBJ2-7	CASSHIEGVVYEQYF	TGTGCCAGCAGTCACATTGAGGGCGTTGTCTACGAGCAGTACTTC
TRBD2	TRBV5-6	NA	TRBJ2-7	CASSPGGTSGPKQYF	TGTGCCAGCAGCCCGGGGGGGACTAGCGGTCCCAAGCAGTACTTC
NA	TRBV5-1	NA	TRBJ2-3	CASSLTGQGTDTQYF	TGCGCCAGCAGCCTTACAGGGCAGGGCACAGATACGCAGTATTTT
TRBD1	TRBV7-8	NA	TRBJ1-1	CASQLNQQGSTEAFF	TGTGCCAGCCAACTTAACCAACAGGGGAGCACTGAAGCTTTCTTT
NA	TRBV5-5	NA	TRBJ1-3	CASSRGTGPLGGNTIYF	TGTGCCAGCAGTCGTGGGACGGGACCCCTGGGTGGAAACACCATATATTTT
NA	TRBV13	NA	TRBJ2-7	CASSFVGKTYEQYF	TGTGCCAGCAGCTTTGTAGGGAAAACCTACGAGCAGTACTTC
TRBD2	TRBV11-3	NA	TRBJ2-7	CASSPGIAGNSYEQYF	TGTGCCAGCAGCCCAGGGATAGCGGGGAACTCCTACGAGCAGTACTTC
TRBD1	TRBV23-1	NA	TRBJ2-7	CASSQSKGQGTGEQYF	TGCGCCAGCAGTCAATCGAAGGGACAGGGTACGGGCGAGCAGTACTTC